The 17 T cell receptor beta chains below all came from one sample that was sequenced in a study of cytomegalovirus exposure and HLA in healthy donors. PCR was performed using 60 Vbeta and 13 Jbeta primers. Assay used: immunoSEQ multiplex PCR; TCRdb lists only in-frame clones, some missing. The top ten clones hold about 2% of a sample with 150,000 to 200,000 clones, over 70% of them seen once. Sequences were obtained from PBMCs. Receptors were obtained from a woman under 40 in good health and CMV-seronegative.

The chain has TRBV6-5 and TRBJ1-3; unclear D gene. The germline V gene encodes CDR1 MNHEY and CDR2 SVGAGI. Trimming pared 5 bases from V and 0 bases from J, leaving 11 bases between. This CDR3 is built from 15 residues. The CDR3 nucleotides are TGTGCCAGCAGTGCCGCGCGGTTCTCTGGAAACACCATATATTTT. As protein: CASSAARFSGNTIYF.

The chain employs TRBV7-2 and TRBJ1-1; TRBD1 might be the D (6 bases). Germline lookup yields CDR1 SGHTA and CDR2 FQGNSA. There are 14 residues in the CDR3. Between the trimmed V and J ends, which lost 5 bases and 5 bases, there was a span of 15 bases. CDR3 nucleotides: TGTGCCAGCAGCCCAAGCGGGGGGCGGACTGAAGCTTTCTTT. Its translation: CASSPSGGRTEAFF.

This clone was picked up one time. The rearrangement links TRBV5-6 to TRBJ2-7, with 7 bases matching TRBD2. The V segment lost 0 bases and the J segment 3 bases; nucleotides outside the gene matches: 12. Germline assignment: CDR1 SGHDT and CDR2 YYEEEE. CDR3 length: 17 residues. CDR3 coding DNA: TGTGCCAGCAGCTTGGATCGAGGCGGGAGACGGTTCTACGAGCAGTACTTC. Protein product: CASSLDRGGRRFYEQYF. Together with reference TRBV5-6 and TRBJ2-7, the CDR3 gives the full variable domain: DAGVTQSPTHLIKTRGQQVTLRCSPKSGHDTVSWYQQALGQGPQFIFQYYEEEERQRGNFPDRFSGHQFPNYSSELNVNALLLGDSALYLCASSLDRGGRRFYEQYFGPGTRLTVT.

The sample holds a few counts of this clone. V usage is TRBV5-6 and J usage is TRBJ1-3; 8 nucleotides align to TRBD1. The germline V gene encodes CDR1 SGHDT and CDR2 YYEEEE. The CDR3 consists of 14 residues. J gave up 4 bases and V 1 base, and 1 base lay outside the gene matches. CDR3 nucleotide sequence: TGTGCCAGCAGCTTGTCAGGGGGCGGAAACACCATATATTTT. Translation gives CASSLSGGGNTIYF.

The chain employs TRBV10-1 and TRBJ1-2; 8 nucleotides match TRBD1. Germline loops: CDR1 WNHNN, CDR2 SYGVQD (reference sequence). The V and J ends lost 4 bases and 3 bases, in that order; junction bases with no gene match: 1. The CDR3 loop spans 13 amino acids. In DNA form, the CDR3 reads TGCGCCAGCAGTGCGACAGGGGACTATGGCTACACCTTC. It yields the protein CASSATGDYGYTF.

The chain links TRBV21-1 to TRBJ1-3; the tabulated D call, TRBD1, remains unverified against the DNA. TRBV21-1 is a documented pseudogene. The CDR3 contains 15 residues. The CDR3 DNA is TGCCGGGACCACAGGGGGATTCCTACTGGAAACACCATATATTTT. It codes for CRDHRGIPTGNTIYF.

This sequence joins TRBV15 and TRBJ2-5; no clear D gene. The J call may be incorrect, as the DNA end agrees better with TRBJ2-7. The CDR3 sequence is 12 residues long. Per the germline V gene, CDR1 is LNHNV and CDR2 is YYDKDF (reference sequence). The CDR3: CATSRDTYEQYF. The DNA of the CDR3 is TGTGCCACCAGCAGAGATACCTACGAGCAGTACTTC.

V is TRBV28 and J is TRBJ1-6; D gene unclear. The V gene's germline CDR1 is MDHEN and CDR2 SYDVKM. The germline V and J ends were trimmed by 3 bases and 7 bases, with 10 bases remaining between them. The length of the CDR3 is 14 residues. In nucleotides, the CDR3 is TGTGCCAGCAGTTTGGGAGGACGGAATTCACCCCTCCACTTT. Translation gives CASSLGGRNSPLHF.

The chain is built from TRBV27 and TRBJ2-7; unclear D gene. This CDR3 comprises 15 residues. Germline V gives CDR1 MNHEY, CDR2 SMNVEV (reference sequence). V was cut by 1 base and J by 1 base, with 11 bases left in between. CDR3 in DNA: TGTGCCAGCAGTTTATTAGCAGCCGTATCCTACGAGCAGTACTTC. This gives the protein CASSLLAAVSYEQYF.

The CDR3 protein is CASSQDGTSGGETQYF. The CDR3 nucleotides are TGTGCCAGCAGCCAAGACGGGACTAGCGGGGGAGAGACCCAGTACTTC. The chain uses TRBV4-2 and TRBJ2-5, with 14 bases that match TRBD2. The trim removed 0 bases at V and 4 bases at J, leaving 1 base unmatched. The CDR3 extends over 16 amino acids. CDR1 is LGHNA and CDR2 is YNFKEQ in the germline V gene.

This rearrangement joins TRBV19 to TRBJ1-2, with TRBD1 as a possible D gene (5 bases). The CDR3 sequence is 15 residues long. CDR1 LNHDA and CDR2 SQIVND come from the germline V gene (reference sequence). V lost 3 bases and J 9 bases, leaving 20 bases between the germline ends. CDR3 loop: CASSILGEGVMRYTF. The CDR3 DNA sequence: TGTGCCAGTAGTATCTTAGGGGAGGGAGTTATGCGCTACACCTTC.

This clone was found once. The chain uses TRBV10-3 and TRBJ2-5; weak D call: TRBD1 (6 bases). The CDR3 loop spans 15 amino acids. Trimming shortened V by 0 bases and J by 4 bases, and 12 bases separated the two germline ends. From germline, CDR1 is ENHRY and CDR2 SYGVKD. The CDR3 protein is CAISESTGVTETQYF. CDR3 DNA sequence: TGTGCCATCAGTGAGTCGACAGGCGTAACAGAGACCCAGTACTTC.

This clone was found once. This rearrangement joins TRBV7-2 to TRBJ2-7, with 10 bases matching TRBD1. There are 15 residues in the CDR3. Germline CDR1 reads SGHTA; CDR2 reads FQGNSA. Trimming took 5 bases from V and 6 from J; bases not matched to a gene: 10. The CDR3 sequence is CASSPTRDRGIEQYF. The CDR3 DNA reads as TGTGCCAGCAGCCCCACCCGGGACAGGGGTATCGAGCAGTACTTC.

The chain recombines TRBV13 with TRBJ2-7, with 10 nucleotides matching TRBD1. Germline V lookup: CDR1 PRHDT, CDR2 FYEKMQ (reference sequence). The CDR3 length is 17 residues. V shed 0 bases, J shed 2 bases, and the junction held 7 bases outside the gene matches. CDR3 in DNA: TGTGCCAGCAGCTTAGGCCACGGGACAGGGGTTGCCTACGAGCAGTACTTC. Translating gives CASSLGHGTGVAYEQYF.

In DNA, the CDR3 is TGTGCCAGCAGCGTAGGTAGAGGAACCGGGACTAGCTCTGCCAATGAGCAGTTCTTC. Its translation is CASSVGRGTGTSSANEQFF. V and J are TRBV9 and TRBJ2-1, with 9 bases identical to TRBD2. Trimming removed 0 bases from V and 6 bases from J; junction bases left unmatched: 16. Germline V CDR1 and CDR2: SGDLS, YYNGEE. The CDR3 has 19 amino acids.

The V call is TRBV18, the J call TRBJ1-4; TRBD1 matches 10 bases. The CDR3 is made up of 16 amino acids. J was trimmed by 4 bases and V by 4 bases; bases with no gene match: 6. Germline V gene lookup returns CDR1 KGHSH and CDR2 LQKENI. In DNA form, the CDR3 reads TGTGCCAGCTCACAAGCGACAGGGGGCGGTAATGAAAAACTGTTTTTT. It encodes CASSQATGGGNEKLFF.

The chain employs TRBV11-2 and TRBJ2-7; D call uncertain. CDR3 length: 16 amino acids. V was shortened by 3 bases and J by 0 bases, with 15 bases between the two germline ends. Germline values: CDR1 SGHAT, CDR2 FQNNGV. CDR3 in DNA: TGTGCCAGCAGCTTTTCCGGGTGGCCTCGCTCCTACGAGCAGTACTTC. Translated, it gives CASSFSGWPRSYEQYF.